A selection of T cell receptor beta chains follows, all from one sample in a study of T-cell memory formation after mild COVID-19. A single record per CDR3 protein comes from TCRdb applying MiXCR to the 5' RACE reads. The table has some 350,000 distinct CDR3 sequences, approximately 15% seen once; the top ten hold around 24%. The sequencing input was PBMCs or a T cell subset sorted from them (not recorded which). These receptors came from a man between 18 and 29 years old who had mild COVID-19 (a few samples of this study predate the infection). Cell type and time point are not known. Both conserved end residues are part of each CDR3. Each record gives: V gene, J gene, D gene, clone size, CDR3 DNA, CDR3 protein. The D gene is left open where the match is weak. Clone sizes are given selectively: once, few, many, or a class where the clone is expanded.

v_gene: TRBV12-3/TRBV12-4
j_gene: TRBJ2-7
d_gene: .
abundance: few
CDR3nt: TGTGCCAGGAAAAACGAGCAGTACTTC
CDR3aa: CARKNEQYF

v_gene: TRBV7-9
j_gene: TRBJ2-5
d_gene: .
abundance: few
CDR3nt: TGTGCCAGCAGCCGCCAGGCCTGGGGTCGGGGCTTAGAGACCCAGTACTTC
CDR3aa: CASSRQAWGRGLETQYF

v_gene: TRBV20-1
j_gene: TRBJ2-3
d_gene: .
abundance: .
CDR3nt: TGCAGTGCTAGAGAAGTGGTGGGAAGTGCAGATACGCAGTATTTT
CDR3aa: CSAREVVGSADTQYF

v_gene: TRBV5-1
j_gene: TRBJ2-5
d_gene: .
abundance: few
CDR3nt: TGCGCCAGCAGCTTGGCCGTGGGGGGCGGACAAGAGACCCAGTACTTC
CDR3aa: CASSLAVGGGQETQYF

v_gene: TRBV15
j_gene: TRBJ2-5
d_gene: .
abundance: many
CDR3nt: TGTGCCACCAGCAGGGTCCGGGGGGCCGGGGAGACCCAGTACTTC
CDR3aa: CATSRVRGAGETQYF

v_gene: TRBV7-9
j_gene: TRBJ1-4
d_gene: TRBD1
abundance: .
CDR3nt: TGTGCCAGCAGCCATGACAGGGCCGGCCCAGCTAATGAAAAACTGTTTTTT
CDR3aa: CASSHDRAGPANEKLFF

v_gene: TRBV4-1
j_gene: TRBJ2-5
d_gene: TRBD2
abundance: .
CDR3nt: TGCGCCAGCAGCCAGGTGGGACTAGCCGCGAGGGAGACCCAGTACTTC
CDR3aa: CASSQVGLAARETQYF

v_gene: TRBV5-1
j_gene: TRBJ2-5
d_gene: .
abundance: .
CDR3nt: TGCGCCAGCAGCGTAAGCCGGGGGAAACAAGAGACCCAGTACTTC
CDR3aa: CASSVSRGKQETQYF

v_gene: TRBV7-2
j_gene: TRBJ2-3
d_gene: .
abundance: few
CDR3nt: TGTGCCAGCAAATCTGTGGGTTCACTAGATACGCAGTATTTT
CDR3aa: CASKSVGSLDTQYF

v_gene: TRBV4-3
j_gene: TRBJ2-3
d_gene: TRBD2
abundance: .
CDR3nt: TGCGCCAGCAGCAGACTAGCGGGGGGTTTTGATACGCAGTATTTT
CDR3aa: CASSRLAGGFDTQYF

v_gene: TRBV7-2
j_gene: TRBJ1-1
d_gene: .
abundance: .
CDR3nt: TGTGCCAGCACAAACCCTGGGGGGAAAATGAACACTGAAGCTTTCTTT
CDR3aa: CASTNPGGKMNTEAFF

v_gene: TRBV6-5
j_gene: TRBJ2-1
d_gene: .
abundance: few
CDR3nt: TGTGCCAGCAGTTACGCCTCAGACAATGAGCAGTTCTTC
CDR3aa: CASSYASDNEQFF

v_gene: TRBV7-2
j_gene: TRBJ1-5
d_gene: .
abundance: few
CDR3nt: TGTGCCAGCAGCTTGGAGAGGGAACAGCCCCAGCATTTT
CDR3aa: CASSLEREQPQHF

v_gene: TRBV7-6
j_gene: TRBJ1-1
d_gene: .
abundance: few
CDR3nt: TGTGCCAGCAGCCCAGGGGTGAAGGGTGGTGGAGCTTTCTTT
CDR3aa: CASSPGVKGGGAFF

v_gene: TRBV20-1
j_gene: TRBJ2-7
d_gene: TRBD2
abundance: .
CDR3nt: TGCAGTGCGCAAGGGACTAGCGGGAGCCCCTACGAGCAGTACTTC
CDR3aa: CSAQGTSGSPYEQYF

v_gene: TRBV20-1
j_gene: TRBJ2-6
d_gene: .
abundance: few
CDR3nt: TGCAGTGCTAGTTTGCCGAGCTCTGGGGCCAACGTCCTGACTTTC
CDR3aa: CSASLPSSGANVLTF

v_gene: TRBV12-2
j_gene: TRBJ2-3
d_gene: .
abundance: .
CDR3nt: TGTGCAAGTCGCCGCTGGGGGGGGCCGAGCACAGATACGCAGTATTTT
CDR3aa: CASRRWGGPSTDTQYF

v_gene: TRBV6-5
j_gene: TRBJ2-1
d_gene: .
abundance: few
CDR3nt: TGTGCCAGCAGTTACGGGCAGCAGAGCTCCTACAATGAGCAGTTCTTC
CDR3aa: CASSYGQQSSYNEQFF

v_gene: TRBV3-1
j_gene: TRBJ2-7
d_gene: .
abundance: few
CDR3nt: TGTGCCAGCAGCCAAGATATGGACCGCTCCTACGAGCAGTACTTC
CDR3aa: CASSQDMDRSYEQYF

v_gene: TRBV5-1
j_gene: TRBJ2-3
d_gene: .
abundance: .
CDR3nt: TGCGCCAGCAGATCAACAGGGTATGGTCTGGATACGCAGTATTTT
CDR3aa: CASRSTGYGLDTQYF

v_gene: TRBV28
j_gene: TRBJ1-5
d_gene: TRBD1
abundance: few
CDR3nt: TGTGCCAGCAGTCTAAGACAGGGAGGTCAGCCCCAGCATTTT
CDR3aa: CASSLRQGGQPQHF

v_gene: TRBV7-9
j_gene: TRBJ1-5
d_gene: .
abundance: few
CDR3nt: TGTGCCAGCAGGTTCGACAGCAGTCAGCCCCAGCATTTT
CDR3aa: CASRFDSSQPQHF

v_gene: TRBV12-3/TRBV12-4
j_gene: TRBJ2-3
d_gene: TRBD2
abundance: many
CDR3nt: TGTGCCAGCAGTTTAGAACTAGCGGGGGGAGATACGCAGTATTTT
CDR3aa: CASSLELAGGDTQYF

v_gene: TRBV6-2/TRBV6-3
j_gene: TRBJ2-1
d_gene: .
abundance: .
CDR3nt: TGTGCCAGCAGCCACCCAGTGGGTGAGCAGTTCTTC
CDR3aa: CASSHPVGEQFF

v_gene: TRBV5-6
j_gene: TRBJ2-3
d_gene: .
abundance: few
CDR3nt: TGTGCCAGCAGCCGGTTCGCAGATACGCAGTATTTT
CDR3aa: CASSRFADTQYF

v_gene: TRBV19
j_gene: TRBJ2-5
d_gene: .
abundance: .
CDR3nt: TGTGCCAGTAGTATCGGTGGGCCAGAGACCCAGTACTTC
CDR3aa: CASSIGGPETQYF

v_gene: TRBV5-1
j_gene: TRBJ1-1
d_gene: .
abundance: few
CDR3nt: TGCGCCAGCAGTTATCTAGGGGGGGACACTGAAGCTTTCTTT
CDR3aa: CASSYLGGDTEAFF

v_gene: TRBV2
j_gene: TRBJ1-6
d_gene: .
abundance: many
CDR3nt: TGTGCCAGCAGACGGGGCTTTGGGAATTCACCCCTCCACTTT
CDR3aa: CASRRGFGNSPLHF

v_gene: TRBV11-2
j_gene: TRBJ1-2
d_gene: TRBD1
abundance: few
CDR3nt: TGTGCCAGCAGCTTGTCGAAAGGGACAGGTTCTCTTTATGGCTACACCTTC
CDR3aa: CASSLSKGTGSLYGYTF